The clone carrying this TCR beta chain was counted only a few times. Its specificity is unknown. Investigators reverse transcribed all isolated RNA, so they sequenced expressed TCRB transcripts. TCRdb keeps only in-frame clones here, not all; method: immunoSEQ multiplex PCR. The table records more than 300,000 clones, over 9.5% of them present only once. Every single donor gave one heparinised blood draw, and these averaged about 100 mL. The data were obtained in a study of beta chain features in type 1 diabetes. On the study more broadly: The patients were much like the healthy donors in age, gender and cell yields. Overall study findings and caveats: With patients and controls alike, PCR might favor shorter templates to an equal degree.

Germline V gene sequence: CDR1 SGHRS, CDR2 YFSETQ. The V end lost 9 bases, the J end lost 0 bases, and 9 bases lay between the germline ends. CDR3 size: 12 residues. The sequence was obtained from a man in his late teens or twenties in good health. The gene calls are TRBV5-1 and TRBJ1-1; tentatively, D is TRBD1 (6 bases). The sequencing sample was made of naive CD4+ T cells from blood. The CDR3 reads CATRGVNTEAFF. CDR3 sequence (DNA): TGCGCCACCAGGGGAGTGAACACTGAAGCTTTCTTT. The full variable domain, in which reference TRBV5-1 and TRBJ1-1 provide the parts outside the CDR3, is KAGVTQTPRYLIKTRGQQVTLSCSPISGHRSVSWYQQTPGQGLQFLFEYFSETQRNKGNFPGRFSGRQFSNSRSEMNVSTLELGDSALYLCATRGVNTEAFFGQGTRLTVV.